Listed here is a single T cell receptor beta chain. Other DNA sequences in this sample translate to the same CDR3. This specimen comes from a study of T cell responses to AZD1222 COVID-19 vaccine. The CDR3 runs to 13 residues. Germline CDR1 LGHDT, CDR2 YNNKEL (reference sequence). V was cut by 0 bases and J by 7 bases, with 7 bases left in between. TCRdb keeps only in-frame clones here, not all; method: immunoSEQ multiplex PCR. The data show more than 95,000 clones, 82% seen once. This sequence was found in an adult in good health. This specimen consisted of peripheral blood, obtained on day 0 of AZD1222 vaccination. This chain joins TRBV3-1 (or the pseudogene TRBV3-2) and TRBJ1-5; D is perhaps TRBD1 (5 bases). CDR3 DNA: TGTGCCAGCAGCCAAGATTGGGGCCAGCCCCAGCATTTT. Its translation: CASSQDWGQPQHF.